The 16 T cell receptor beta chains listed next were all sequenced from one sample in a study of PD-1 and CTLA-4 blockade in melanoma. Produced via immunoSEQ multiplex PCR; TCRdb's table is partial and in-frame only. The sample records 25,000 to 35,000 clones, around 90% being singletons. The material sequenced was CD8+ T cells from peripheral blood, taken from a patient given anti-PD-1 treatment. The origin of the receptors is a human donor with melanoma.

The chain carries TRBV7-9 and TRBJ1-1, with D unclear. V lost 5 bases and J lost 1, with 20 bases in between. The CDR3 runs 17 residues. Germline CDR1 SEHNR, CDR2 FQNEAQ (reference sequence). The CDR3 is CASSGSLSIPPNTEAFF. CDR3 sequence (DNA): TGTGCCAGCAGCGGTTCGCTAAGTATCCCTCCGAACACTGAAGCTTTCTTT.

CDR3 coding DNA: TGTGCCAGCAGCGGACTAGCGGGGGGGCCTGTTACAGATACGCAGTATTTT. Translating gives CASSGLAGGPVTDTQYF. V is TRBV2 and J is TRBJ2-3, with 15 bases matching TRBD2. V shed 6 bases, J shed 3 bases, and the junction held 7 bases outside the gene matches. Germline CDR1 is SNHLY and CDR2 is FYNNEI. The CDR3 has 17 residues.

The chain employs TRBV5-1 and TRBJ1-4, with 7 nucleotides matching TRBD1. The CDR3 has 15 residues. J gave up 1 base and V 3 bases, and 3 bases lay outside the gene matches. CDR1 is SGHRS, CDR2 YFSETQ, per germline. The CDR3 protein is CASSSSGGTNEKLFF. The DNA of the CDR3 is TGCGCCAGCAGCTCGTCAGGGGGAACTAATGAAAAACTGTTTTTT.

Remarks on this clone: At one end the junction does not follow the germline gene, possibly because of a read error. The rearrangement joins TRBV29-1 to TRBJ2-3; D uncertain. Germline lookup yields CDR1 SQVTM and CDR2 ANQGSEA. This CDR3 has 10 amino acids. The CDR3 region has the DNA TGCAGCGTTGATTCCCCCGAGGCAAATTTT. It specifies CSVDSPEANF.

This chain uses TRBV15 with TRBJ1-2; no clear D gene. Germline V gene lookup returns CDR1 LNHNV and CDR2 YYDKDF (reference sequence). Trimming removed 0 bases from V and 4 bases from J, with 12 bases in between. CDR3 length: 15 amino acids. CDR3 sequence (DNA): TGTGCCACCAGCAGAGATAGAGAGATTCTCTATGGCTACACCTTC. Its translation is CATSRDREILYGYTF. The full variable domain, its missing parts supplied by reference TRBV15 and TRBJ1-2, is DAMVIQNPRYQVTQFGKPVTLSCSQTLNHNVMYWYQQKSSQAPKLLFHYYDKDFNNEADTPDNFQSRRPNTSFCFLDIRSPGLGDTAMYLCATSRDREILYGYTFGSGTRLTVV.

This chain joins TRBV30 and TRBJ2-2, with 11 bases that match TRBD2. Per germline, CDR1 GTSNPN and CDR2 SVGIG (reference sequence). CDR3 size: 14 residues. V shed 5 bases and J 1 base; nucleotides not matched to a gene: 0. CDR3 amino acids: CAWGLAGNTGELFF. The CDR3 DNA follows: TGTGCCTGGGGACTAGCGGGGAACACCGGGGAGCTGTTTTTT.

This chain joins TRBV11-2 and TRBJ2-1, with 7 bases lining up with TRBD2. V gave up 5 bases and J gave up 4 bases; unmatched junction bases: 14. Germline assignment: CDR1 SGHAT and CDR2 FQNNGV. The CDR3 has 17 residues. Written as DNA, the CDR3 is TGTGCCAGCAGCCCTAACCCTTCTAGCGGAGATTACAATGAGCAGTTCTTC. It is translated as CASSPNPSSGDYNEQFF.

The chain couples TRBV3-1 (or the pseudogene TRBV3-2) to TRBJ2-7; the D gene is possibly TRBD1 (6 bases). V dropped 1 base and J dropped 2 bases, with 12 bases sitting between them. The germline gives CDR1 LGHDT, CDR2 YNNKEL (reference sequence). CDR3 length: 15 residues. The CDR3 DNA is TGTGCCAGCAGCCAAGGGCAGGGGACGCCCTACGAGCAGTACTTC. The encoded protein is CASSQGQGTPYEQYF.

There are a few counts of this clone. This sequence joins TRBV7-9 and TRBJ1-1; D ambiguous. This CDR3 has 13 residues. Looked up from germline, CDR1 is SEHNR and CDR2 is FQNEAQ (reference sequence). V gave up 5 bases and J gave up 3 bases, with 10 bases separating them. The CDR3 DNA sequence: TGTGCCAGCAGCGACAAGGGTTACACTGAAGCTTTCTTT. Translated: CASSDKGYTEAFF.

V gene TRBV6-4 combines with J gene TRBJ2-5; the D call may be TRBD1 or TRBD2 (6 bases each). This CDR3 spans 16 amino acids. Trimming pared 0 bases from V and 4 bases from J, leaving 15 bases between. Per the germline V gene, CDR1 is MRHNA and CDR2 is SNTAGT. In nucleotides, the CDR3 is TGTGCCAGCAGTGACTCGAGTGCCGGGGGCCTAGAGACCCAGTACTTC. As protein: CASSDSSAGGLETQYF.

In nucleotides, the CDR3 is TGTGCCAGCAGCGTTCCGGGGGGCGGGGAGACCCAGTACTTC. It translates to CASSVPGGGETQYF. The chain has TRBV11-2 and TRBJ2-5; a possible D gene is TRBD2 (7 bases). The V gene's germline CDR1 is SGHAT and CDR2 FQNNGV. Trimming took 5 bases from V and 5 from J, leaving 15 bases between them. The CDR3 has 14 amino acids.

This clone was seen a single time. This chain links TRBV5-1 with TRBJ1-5; TRBD1 matches 10 bases. Germline values: CDR1 SGHRS, CDR2 YFSETQ. The CDR3 contains 16 residues. The V segment lost 4 bases and the J segment 7 bases; nucleotides outside the gene matches: 11. For the CDR3, the DNA is TGCGCCAGCAGCCCGGCCGGGACAGGGGTTGGGCAGCCCCAGCATTTT. Translated, it gives CASSPAGTGVGQPQHF.

The V and J genes are TRBV12-3 or TRBV12-4 and TRBJ1-3; unclear D gene. V lost 5 bases and J 0 bases, leaving 2 bases between the germline ends. This CDR3 spans 12 amino acids. As DNA, the CDR3 is TGTGCCAGCAGTGACTCTGGAAACACCATATATTTT. This codes for CASSDSGNTIYF.

The chain carries TRBV20-1 and TRBJ1-1; weak D call: TRBD1 (5 bases). The CDR3 sequence is 13 residues long. Trimming removed 3 bases at V and 2 bases at J, with 10 bases between. Germline CDR1 reads DFQATT; CDR2 reads SNEGSKA (reference sequence). The CDR3 region has the DNA TGCAGTGCTAGTGACAGCTTAAACACTGAAGCTTTCTTT. Its protein product is CSASDSLNTEAFF.

This clone was seen just once. The rearrangement joins TRBV10-3 to TRBJ2-7; tentatively, D is TRBD2 (6 bases). The germline gives CDR1 ENHRY, CDR2 SYGVKD. CDR3 size: 14 residues. Trimming took 3 bases from V and 1 from J, leaving 10 bases between them. The CDR3 spells CAISELANSYEQYF. CDR3 nucleotide sequence: TGTGCCATCAGTGAACTAGCAAATTCCTACGAGCAGTACTTC.

This clone is a singleton in its sample. The rearrangement links TRBV3-1 (or the pseudogene TRBV3-2) to TRBJ2-3; D is unclear. V was clipped by 0 bases and J by 2 bases, with 3 bases between them. Looked up from germline, CDR1 is LGHDT and CDR2 is YNNKEL (reference sequence). The CDR3 extends over 13 amino acids. CDR3 bases: TGTGCCAGCAGCCAAGACACCACAGATACGCAGTATTTT. Translated: CASSQDTTDTQYF.